This note documents a single TCR beta chain sequence. Per the authors' pipeline: Scientists estimated how many nucleated cells there were by amplifying reference gene primers. The data were produced by immunoSEQ multiplex PCR, yet TCRdb's version contains in-frame clones alone and is incomplete. The D gene and trimming were derived from the DNA, and the V and J assignments and clone size from that table. This sample has 140,000 to 150,000 clones, with over 70% found just once. This specimen comes from a study of blood T cell repertoires in COVID-19. Study details: Sites in the United States, Italy and Spain provided acute and convalescent COVID-19 samples. PBMCs, B-cell-depleted T cells, or T cells provided the cDNA or gDNA that made up the material.

Trimming cost V 0 bases and J 5 bases, with 13 bases left between them. In germline, CDR1 is SGHDN, CDR2 FVKESK. The CDR3 runs to 15 residues. Sequenced material: peripheral blood. The rearrangement uses TRBV14 and TRBJ1-2, with a tentative D call TRBD1 (6 bases). This sequence was found in a man in his fifties or sixties with active or convalescent COVID-19. The CDR3 nucleotides read TGTGCCAGCAGCCAAGACGCGGGGGCTCGATATGGCTACACCTTC. Its translation: CASSQDAGARYGYTF.